This T cell receptor (beta chain) stems from a study of CXCR3-negative and CXCR3-positive naive CD8 T cells. The study's findings and limits: Much lower diversity was found in memory CD8+ cells, while both naive subsets had comparably high diversity. Partial loss of CXCR3 expression followed cryopreservation; most assays used fresh PBMCs. Naive CXCR3-positive and CXCR3-negative cells shared similar TRBV-TRBJ usage, unlike memory cells.

Looked up from germline, CDR1 is MNHEY and CDR2 is SVGEGT. CDR3 size: 15 residues. The authors prepared UMI-labeled TRB cDNA libraries by 5' RACE. For each CDR3 protein, TCRdb gives one entry from its re-call of the 5' RACE reads, without DNA. This table holds about 43,000 distinct CDR3 sequences. A word on this clonotype: Its cognate antigen is unknown.

The sequence derives from a human donor in good health. Some clones in this sample may be carry-over from other donors' samples. V is TRBV6-2 or TRBV6-3 and J is TRBJ1-1; there is no DNA to check the TCRdb D call of TRBD1. Sample: memory CD8+ T cells from blood. CDR3 residues: CANSRIPTENTEAFF.